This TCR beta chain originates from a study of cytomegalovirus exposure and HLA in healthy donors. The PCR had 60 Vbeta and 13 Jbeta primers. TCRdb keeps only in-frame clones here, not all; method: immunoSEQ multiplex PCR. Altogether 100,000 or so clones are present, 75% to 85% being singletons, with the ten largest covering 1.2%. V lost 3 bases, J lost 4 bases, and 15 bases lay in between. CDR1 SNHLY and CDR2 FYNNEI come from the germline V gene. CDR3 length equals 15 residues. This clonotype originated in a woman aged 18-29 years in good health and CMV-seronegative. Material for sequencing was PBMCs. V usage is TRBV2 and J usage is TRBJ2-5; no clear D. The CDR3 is CASSDLLQALETQYF. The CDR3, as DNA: TGTGCCAGCAGTGATTTACTTCAGGCTTTAGAGACCCAGTACTTC. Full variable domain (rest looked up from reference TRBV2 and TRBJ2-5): EPEVTQTPSHQVTQMGQEVILRCVPISNHLYFYWYRQILGQKVEFLVSFYNNEISEKSEIFDDQFSVERPDGSNFTLKIRSTKLEDSAMYFCASSDLLQALETQYFGPGTRLLVL.